The rows below give T cell receptor beta chains drawn from one sample of a study of cytomegalovirus exposure and HLA in healthy donors. Here immunoSEQ multiplex PCR was the method, and the copy in TCRdb shows in-frame clones only, minus some. Of some 63,000 clones in the sample, approximately 80% were seen once. Sequenced material: PBMCs. The receptors here all came from a woman between 40 and 55 years old in good health and CMV-seronegative. The CDR3 runs from the conserved cysteine through the conserved F or W. Each record gives: CDR3 protein, CDR3 DNA, D gene, V gene, J gene, clone size. The D gene is left open where the match is weak. Clone size is stated in some rows and not others, as once, few, many or a class when expanded.

cdr3_aa: CASSASGTGYNEQFF
cdr3_nt: TGTGCCAGCAGTGCGTCCGGGACAGGGTACAATGAGCAGTTCTTC
d_call: TRBD1
v_call: TRBV2
j_call: TRBJ2-1
clone_size: few

cdr3_aa: CASSLQGTASIYGYTF
cdr3_nt: TGTGCCAGTAGTCTACAGGGGACAGCGAGTATCTATGGCTACACCTTC
d_call: TRBD1
v_call: TRBV19
j_call: TRBJ1-2
clone_size: once

cdr3_aa: CASSVVPGGQADTQYF
cdr3_nt: TGTGCCAGCAGCGTAGTCCCAGGGGGTCAAGCAGATACGCAGTATTTT
d_call: TRBD1
v_call: TRBV9
j_call: TRBJ2-3
clone_size: NA

cdr3_aa: CAWSPSGVRNTIYF
cdr3_nt: TGTGCCTGGAGTCCATCAGGGGTTAGAAACACCATATATTTT
d_call: NA
v_call: TRBV30
j_call: TRBJ1-3
clone_size: few

cdr3_aa: CASSRQGSLDEQYF
cdr3_nt: TGTGCCAGCAGCCGACAGGGAAGTTTGGACGAGCAGTACTTC
d_call: TRBD1
v_call: TRBV7-2
j_call: TRBJ2-7
clone_size: NA

cdr3_aa: CASSFPYTEAFF
cdr3_nt: TGTGCCAGCAGTTTCCCCTACACTGAAGCTTTCTTT
d_call: NA
v_call: TRBV28
j_call: TRBJ1-1
clone_size: NA

cdr3_aa: CASSRAGTSRWDEQFF
cdr3_nt: TGCGCCAGCAGCCGAGCCGGGACATCCAGGTGGGATGAGCAGTTCTTC
d_call: NA
v_call: TRBV4-1
j_call: TRBJ2-1
clone_size: NA

cdr3_aa: CASSDNAGDSANEKLFF
cdr3_nt: TGTGCCAGCAGTGACAACGCGGGGGACTCAGCTAATGAAAAACTGTTTTTT
d_call: NA
v_call: TRBV2
j_call: TRBJ1-4
clone_size: once

cdr3_aa: CASSTSGNNYEQYF
cdr3_nt: TGTGCCAGCAGCACCAGCGGGAACAACTACGAGCAGTACTTC
d_call: TRBD2
v_call: TRBV11-2
j_call: TRBJ2-7
clone_size: NA

cdr3_aa: CASSEEGGRGPDTQYF
cdr3_nt: TGTGCCAGCAGTGAAGAGGGCGGGAGGGGCCCAGATACGCAGTATTTT
d_call: TRBD2
v_call: TRBV6-1
j_call: TRBJ2-3
clone_size: few

cdr3_aa: CASSDGQGGVSNQPQHF
cdr3_nt: TGTGCCAGCAGCGACGGACAGGGAGGGGTTAGCAATCAGCCCCAGCATTTT
d_call: TRBD1
v_call: TRBV28
j_call: TRBJ1-5
clone_size: NA

cdr3_aa: CASSEGTANINIQYF
cdr3_nt: TGTGCCAGCAGCGAGGGGACAGCGAACATAAACATTCAGTACTTC
d_call: TRBD1
v_call: TRBV9
j_call: TRBJ2-4
clone_size: NA

cdr3_aa: CASSPRTGTYEQYF
cdr3_nt: TGTGCCAGCAGCCCACGTACAGGAACCTACGAGCAGTACTTC
d_call: NA
v_call: TRBV5-8
j_call: TRBJ2-7
clone_size: NA

cdr3_aa: CASSPGHLGTEAFF
cdr3_nt: TGTGCCAGCAGCCCGGGACACCTGGGCACTGAAGCTTTCTTT
d_call: NA
v_call: TRBV7-9
j_call: TRBJ1-1
clone_size: NA

cdr3_aa: CASSTGQGPYEQYF
cdr3_nt: TGCGCCAGCAGCACAGGACAGGGCCCCTACGAGCAGTACTTC
d_call: TRBD1
v_call: TRBV5-1
j_call: TRBJ2-7
clone_size: NA

cdr3_aa: CASSFAEATYEQYF
cdr3_nt: TGTGCCAGCAGCTTCGCTGAGGCGACCTACGAGCAGTACTTC
d_call: NA
v_call: TRBV7-6
j_call: TRBJ2-7
clone_size: NA